This T cell receptor beta chain was recorded in a study of a mutant IDH1 vaccine in newly diagnosed glioma. This CDR3 comprises 14 residues. Germline loops: CDR1 MDHEN, CDR2 SYDVKM. Trimming removed 5 bases from V and 6 bases from J; junction bases left unmatched: 8. Described time point: week 11, during vaccination. It was 300 ug of mutant IDH1 20-mer peptide that made up each vaccine dose, given with topical imiquimod. In regard to this clone: The antigen is not known.

The assay was immunoSEQ multiplex PCR, and TCRdb's table has in-frame clones only and misses some. The repertoire holds 31,000 or so clones, with under 80% as singletons. The receptor was derived from a man between 25 and 39 years old with glioma. The material was PBMCs, obtained from a glioma patient whose treatment included an IDH1 peptide vaccine. The chain is built from TRBV28 and TRBJ2-5, with TRBD1 identical over 8 bases. The CDR3 region is CASSAVDRGKTQYF. CDR3 bases: TGTGCCAGCAGTGCGGTAGACAGGGGAAAGACCCAGTACTTC. The full variable domain, its missing parts supplied by reference TRBV28 and TRBJ2-5, is DVKVTQSSRYLVKRTGEKVFLECVQDMDHENMFWYRQDPGLGLRLIYFSYDVKMKEKGDIPEGYSVSREKKERFSLILESASTNQTSMYLCASSAVDRGKTQYFGPGTRLLVL.